Each of the 9 T cell receptor beta chains below was sequenced from the same sample in a study of blood T cell repertoires in COVID-19 (dated by TCRdb to the early 2020s). The receptor library was made with the immunoSEQ multiplex PCR assay. In its TCRdb copy, this immuneACCESS table keeps in-frame sequences only and misses some clones. Where compared with another copy, unresolved V genes explain less than half of these, and the others have no known cause. This sample is represented by around 83,000 clones; around 90% of them were singletons. The ten largest clones take up approximately 8.1% of the sample. Sequencing input: peripheral blood. These receptors were obtained from an older man with active or convalescent COVID-19.

V gene TRBV29-1 combines with J gene TRBJ2-1, with 9 bases identical to TRBD1. With V trimmed by 7 bases and J by 3 bases, 7 bases remained unmatched. Germline assignment: CDR1 SQVTM and CDR2 ANQGSEA. The CDR3 covers 14 residues. CDR3 sequence (DNA): TGCAGCGCATCCGGGACAGGGTACTACAATGAGCAGTTCTTC. Amino acid sequence: CSASGTGYYNEQFF.

V is TRBV5-1 and J is TRBJ1-1, with 7 bases that match TRBD1. The CDR3 length is 16 residues. The V segment lost 6 bases and the J segment 0 bases; nucleotides outside the gene matches: 11. Looked up from germline, CDR1 is SGHRS and CDR2 is YFSETQ. In DNA form, the CDR3 reads TGCGCCAGCAACATAGACCCGGGACAGATGAACACTGAAGCTTTCTTT. It is translated as CASNIDPGQMNTEAFF.

This chain links TRBV6-5 with TRBJ1-2; no reliable D call. The CDR3 spans 15 residues. CDR1 is MNHEY, CDR2 SVGAGI, per germline. V lost 4 bases and J lost 8, with 20 bases in between. The CDR3 sequence is CASSSEPSAIRGYTF. The CDR3 nucleotides are TGTGCCAGCAGTTCCGAGCCCAGCGCCATCAGAGGCTACACCTTC.

CDR3 in DNA: TGTGCCAGTAGTAGCCCCGGGACTAATGAAAAACTGTTTTTT. Amino acid sequence: CASSSPGTNEKLFF. The V and J genes are TRBV19 and TRBJ1-4; D gene ambiguous. V was cut by 4 bases and J by 2 bases, with 8 bases left in between. Per germline, CDR1 LNHDA and CDR2 SQIVND (reference sequence). The CDR3 has 14 residues.

This clone was observed once. This chain links TRBV7-9 with TRBJ1-2; D unresolved. Germline assignment: CDR1 SEHNR and CDR2 FQNEAQ (reference sequence). V was shortened by 1 base and J by 3 bases, with 6 bases between the two germline ends. The CDR3 runs to 13 residues. DNA of the CDR3: TGTGCCAGCAGCTTAGGGTTAGACTATGGCTACACCTTC. It specifies CASSLGLDYGYTF. Using reference TRBV7-9 and TRBJ1-2 for the parts outside the CDR3, the full variable domain is DTGVSQNPRHKITKRGQNVTFRCDPISEHNRLYWYRQTLGQGPEFLTYFQNEAQLEKSRLLSDRFSAERPKGSFSTLEIQRTEQGDSAMYLCASSLGLDYGYTFGSGTRLTVV.

This clone was observed a few times. V usage is TRBV6-5 and J usage is TRBJ1-5; TRBD1 is a possible D gene (6 bases). Trimming removed 7 bases from V and 3 bases from J, with 13 bases in between. Germline CDR1 reads MNHEY; CDR2 reads SVGAGI. There are 14 residues in the CDR3. CDR3 in amino acids: CASKPTGVNQPQHF. In DNA, the CDR3 is TGTGCCAGCAAACCGACAGGAGTCAATCAGCCCCAGCATTTT.

The V call is TRBV3-1 (or the pseudogene TRBV3-2), the J call TRBJ2-7; 8 bases line up with TRBD2. The CDR3 is 14 amino acids. Germline V gene data show CDR1 as LGHDT and CDR2 as YNNKEL (reference sequence). J was trimmed by 5 bases and V by 4 bases; bases with no gene match: 7. CDR3 region: CASSPSGGANEQYV. CDR3 coding DNA: TGTGCCAGCAGCCCCTCCGGGGGGGCGAACGAGCAGTACGTC.

The V gene is TRBV7-9, the J gene TRBJ2-5, with D perhaps matching TRBD1 (5 bases). V lost 7 bases and J lost 2, with 17 bases in between. Germline lookup yields CDR1 SEHNR and CDR2 FQNEAQ (reference sequence). This CDR3 region has 15 residues. The CDR3, as DNA: TGTGCCAGCACCCTGGGGCCAGCAAAACAAGAGACCCAGTACTTC. Translated: CASTLGPAKQETQYF.

This clone appeared a few times. The rearrangement joins TRBV2 to TRBJ2-7; 7 bases agree with TRBD1. Germline CDR1 SNHLY, CDR2 FYNNEI. The CDR3 length is 12 residues. J lost 6 bases, V lost 6 bases, and 5 bases had no gene match. The CDR3 DNA follows: TGTGCCAGCAGGGGGGACAGTGGCGAGCAGTACGTC. Protein sequence: CASRGDSGEQYV.